The source of this T cell receptor (beta chain) is a study of T cells in Graves' hyperthyroidism and ophthalmopathy. The ends lost 5 bases at V and 5 bases at J; junction bases unmatched: 6. Germline V gene lookup returns CDR1 SGHAT and CDR2 FQNNGV. The CDR3 sequence is 16 residues long. It was RNA transcripts that yielded the amplified TCR beta CDR3 regions. First-round RT-PCR of the TCR CDR3 relied on the HTBI primer set. One entry per CDR3 protein, called by TCRdb with MiXCR from the multiplex PCR reads. Altogether around 250,000 distinct CDR3 sequences are present, less than 20% being singletons, with the ten largest covering around 30%.

This rearrangement joins TRBV11-2 to TRBJ2-1; TRBD2 matches 13 bases. The source is a woman aged 18-29 years with Graves' ophthalmopathy. The sequenced sample consisted of blood. In DNA form, the CDR3 reads TGTGCCAGCAGCACCCGGACTAGCGGGAGACACAATGAGCAGTTCTTC. It specifies CASSTRTSGRHNEQFF.